This entry concerns a single T cell receptor beta chain. This sample is part of a study of T cell changes during pregnancy in multiple sclerosis. Profiling relied on immunoSEQ multiplex PCR, and the TCRdb table lists in-frame clones only, not all of them. The sample comprises more than 55,000 clones, more than 85% of which are singletons, and 1.4% rests with the top ten. This TCR came from a female donor with multiple sclerosis, enrolled in a pregnancy study. The sample was peripheral blood, taken in the second trimester of pregnancy.

In nucleotides, the CDR3 is TGTGCCAGCAGCGTCGCAGATTCCTACGAGCAGTACTTC. Encoded protein: CASSVADSYEQYF. The chain uses TRBV9 and TRBJ2-7, with D unresolved. Trimming shortened V by 2 bases and J by 1 base, and 7 bases separated the two germline ends. This CDR3 is 13 amino acids long. Germline V gives CDR1 SGDLS, CDR2 YYNGEE. Drawing the rest from reference TRBV9 and TRBJ2-7, the complete variable domain is DSGVTQTPKHLITATGQRVTLRCSPRSGDLSVYWYQQSLDQGLQFLIQYYNGEERAKGNILERFSAQQFPDLHSELNLSSLELGDSALYFCASSVADSYEQYFGPGTRLTVT.